The T cell receptor beta chain described here comes from a study of blood T cell repertoires in COVID-19. The overall study: Donors in the United States, Italy and Spain gave samples during acute or convalescent COVID-19. Sources were T cells, B-cell-depleted T cells, or PBMCs; the material itself was cDNA or gDNA.

In the source study's methods: Counts of nucleated cells, estimated from reference gene primer amplification, were obtained. Sequencing used immunoSEQ multiplex PCR; TCRdb keeps in-frame clones, though not all of them. Clonal size and the V and J genes are those of that table, whereas D and trimming came from the DNA. The sample has 300,000 or so clones; more than 70% are singletons. This CDR3 contains 16 residues. CDR1 is MNHEY, CDR2 SMNVEV, per germline (reference sequence). After removal of 5 bases from V and 4 bases from J, the junction contained 10 bases not matched to a gene. The V gene is TRBV27, the J gene TRBJ2-5; 10 nucleotides agree with TRBD1. The sample taken for sequencing was peripheral blood. This TCR derives from a woman in her forties or fifties with acute or convalescent COVID-19. In DNA, the CDR3 is TGTGCCAGCAGTCCGAGCCGACAGGGGGCCTCAGAGACCCAGTACTTC. It is translated as CASSPSRQGASETQYF.